The T cell receptor beta chain described here comes from a study of CD8+ T cells in alopecia areata. Findings and caveats of the study: Normal skin contains resident alphabeta T cells, and these are also sequenced in scalp samples.

Treatment noted: oral pan-JAK inhibitor, 5-10 mg twice daily. CD4+ and CD8+ T cells were sorted from PBMCs. From germline, CDR1 is MGHRA and CDR2 YSYEKL. The CDR3 length is 15 residues. Trimming took 4 bases from V and 10 from J, leaving 17 bases between them. A remark on this clone: Its antigen is not identified.

RNA was extracted and reverse transcribed into cDNA as the sequencing template. Profiling relied on immunoSEQ multiplex PCR, and the TCRdb table lists in-frame clones only, not all of them. The table shows around 270,000 clones, with 58% occurring only once. Specimen: CD4+ T cells sorted from blood, collected at week 24, from a patient treated with tofacitinib. This TCR was recovered from a human donor with alopecia areata. V gene TRBV4-1 combines with J gene TRBJ1-6; a weak D match, TRBD1 (6 bases). The CDR3 coding sequence is TGCGCCAGCAGCCTCGACCCGGGACATGGGTCACCCCTCCACTTT. Translated, it gives CASSLDPGHGSPLHF.